The 19 T cell receptor beta chains reported below all come from one sample, sequenced in a study of shared clonotypes between healthy human individuals. The assay was immunoSEQ multiplex PCR, and TCRdb's table has in-frame clones only and misses some. Of some 2,500,000 clones in the sample, under 95% were seen once. The material sequenced was naive CD4+ T cells from PBMCs. Subset of the sample: CD45RA+ positively selected. The source of these receptors is a man between 18 and 35 years old in good health. Some clones in this sample may be carry-over from other donors' samples.

The chain carries TRBV5-1 and TRBJ2-3; maybe TRBD1 (6 bases). This CDR3 is built from 13 residues. The germline V and J ends were trimmed by 3 bases and 4 bases, with 9 bases remaining between them. The germline CDR1 and CDR2 sequences are SGHRS and YFSETQ. In DNA, the CDR3 is TGCGCCAGCAGCTGGTCAGGGGCAGATACGCAGTATTTT. This gives the protein CASSWSGADTQYF. The full variable domain, completed using reference TRBV5-1 and TRBJ2-3, is KAGVTQTPRYLIKTRGQQVTLSCSPISGHRSVSWYQQTPGQGLQFLFEYFSETQRNKGNFPGRFSGRQFSNSRSEMNVSTLELGDSALYLCASSWSGADTQYFGPGTRLTVL.

The J gene is TRBJ1-4, the V gene TRBV9; D remains ambiguous. CDR1 is SGDLS and CDR2 is YYNGEE in the germline V gene. The germline V and J ends were trimmed by 0 bases and 8 bases, with 11 bases remaining between them. This CDR3 comprises 14 residues. DNA for the CDR3: TGTGCCAGCAGCGTAGAAGGGTTGGGGGAAAAACTGTTTTTT. Translation: CASSVEGLGEKLFF.

The CDR3 loop reads CASSEPEPVRRGYEQYF. DNA for the CDR3: TGTGCCAGCAGCGAACCCGAACCGGTACGCCGGGGATACGAGCAGTACTTC. The chain couples TRBV5-8 to TRBJ2-7, with TRBD2 as a possible D gene (5 bases). From germline, CDR1 is SGHTS and CDR2 YDEGEE. The V end was cut by 4 bases, the J end by 4 bases, with 24 bases between. This CDR3 is built from 17 residues.

The V call is TRBV7-4, the J call TRBJ1-5, with D unclear. V was trimmed by 2 bases and J by 1 base, leaving 12 bases between them. This CDR3 comprises 16 residues. Looked up from germline, CDR1 is SGHVT and CDR2 is SQSDAQ. The CDR3: CASSLKRARSNQPQHF. In DNA form, the CDR3 reads TGTGCCAGCAGCTTAAAGAGGGCGAGAAGCAATCAGCCCCAGCATTTT.

This clone was seen once. This sequence joins TRBV9 and TRBJ2-1; 9 bases map to TRBD2. V was clipped by 2 bases and J by 9 bases; unmatched bases: 6. There are 14 residues in the CDR3. Germline CDR1 reads SGDLS; CDR2 reads YYNGEE. CDR3 region: CASSVAGGPSEQFF. For the CDR3, the DNA is TGTGCCAGCAGCGTGGCGGGAGGGCCGAGTGAGCAGTTCTTC. The variable domain in full, with the rest retrieved from reference TRBV9 and TRBJ2-1, is DSGVTQTPKHLITATGQRVTLRCSPRSGDLSVYWYQQSLDQGLQFLIQYYNGEERAKGNILERFSAQQFPDLHSELNLSSLELGDSALYFCASSVAGGPSEQFFGPGTRLTVL.

The rearrangement joins TRBV19 to TRBJ2-7; a possible D gene is TRBD1 (6 bases). CDR1 is LNHDA, CDR2 SQIVND, per germline (reference sequence). This CDR3 is built from 15 residues. Trimming took 3 bases from V and 3 from J, leaving 15 bases between them. The CDR3 region has the DNA TGTGCCAGTAGTATGGGAGATGGACAGCTCTACGAGCAGTACTTC. It is translated as CASSMGDGQLYEQYF.

The V call is TRBV14, the J call TRBJ1-1, with D unclear. V was cut by 1 base and J by 9 bases, with 15 bases left in between. There are 14 residues in the CDR3. CDR1 SGHDN and CDR2 FVKESK come from the germline V gene. The CDR3 reads CASSQGSVEVKAFF. In DNA form, the CDR3 reads TGTGCCAGCAGCCAAGGTAGCGTAGAGGTTAAAGCTTTCTTT.

The gene calls are TRBV27 and TRBJ2-7, with TRBD1 matching 9 bases. This CDR3 contains 16 residues. V trimming: 6 bases; J trimming: 4 bases; junction bases outside the gene matches: 13. Germline assignment: CDR1 MNHEY and CDR2 SMNVEV (reference sequence). The CDR3 DNA reads TGTGCCAGCAGGCCACGAATCGGGACAGGGACATACGAGCAGTACTTC. This encodes CASRPRIGTGTYEQYF.

The chain joins TRBV29-1 to TRBJ1-1, with a weak D call TRBD1 (6 bases). Trimming pared 7 bases from V and 3 bases from J, leaving 12 bases between. CDR3 size: 12 residues. CDR1 and CDR2 (germline): SQVTM, ANQGSEA. For the CDR3, the DNA is TGCAGCGCCTCAGGGGTCGACACTGAAGCTTTCTTT. Its translation: CSASGVDTEAFF.

The chain recombines TRBV18 with TRBJ1-3, with D possibly matching TRBD1 (6 bases). Germline V gene sequence: CDR1 KGHSH, CDR2 LQKENI. The germline V and J ends were trimmed by 3 bases and 4 bases, with 16 bases remaining between them. The length of the CDR3 is 16 residues. CDR3 residues: CASSPLITGLGNTIYF. CDR3 DNA sequence: TGTGCCAGCTCACCCTTGATAACAGGGCTCGGAAACACCATATATTTT. The variable domain in full, with the rest retrieved from reference TRBV18 and TRBJ1-3, is NAGVMQNPRHLVRRRGQEARLRCSPMKGHSHVYWYRQLPEEGLKFMVYLQKENIIDESGMPKERFSAEFPKEGPSILRIQQVVRGDSAAYFCASSPLITGLGNTIYFGEGSWLTVV.

The V and J genes are TRBV18 and TRBJ2-7; 10 bases align to TRBD1. The J segment lost 3 bases and the V segment lost 3 bases, leaving 5 bases of the junction unmatched. Germline V gives CDR1 KGHSH, CDR2 LQKENI. CDR3 length equals 15 residues. For the CDR3, the DNA is TGTGCCAGCTCACCTTCGACAGGGGGCGACTACGAGCAGTACTTC. Encoded protein: CASSPSTGGDYEQYF.

This clone occurred once. The chain recombines TRBV18 with TRBJ2-1, with 11 positions matching TRBD2. The length of the CDR3 is 16 residues. Trimming took 3 bases from V and 6 from J; bases not matched to a gene: 7. Germline lookup yields CDR1 KGHSH and CDR2 LQKENI. The CDR3 bases are TGTGCCAGCTCACCTAGCGGGAGGGCCCTGTTCAATGAGCAGTTCTTC. Translated: CASSPSGRALFNEQFF.

As regards this clone: Different DNA sequences within this sample yield the same CDR3. The chain joins TRBV6-1 to TRBJ2-5, with D perhaps TRBD1 (6 bases). V shed 9 bases and J shed 5 bases, with 16 bases lying between them. This CDR3 has 13 residues. Germline V lookup: CDR1 MNHNS, CDR2 SASEGT. The CDR3 nucleotides are TGTGCCAGTTCGGAAACAGGGTGGGAGACCCAGTACTTC. Residues: CASSETGWETQYF.

With regard to this clone: Additional DNA sequences in this sample encode the identical CDR3. This sequence joins TRBV6-1 and TRBJ2-3; D uncertain. Germline lookup yields CDR1 MNHNS and CDR2 SASEGT. V was clipped by 6 bases and J by 2 bases, with 6 bases between them. This CDR3 region has 12 residues. CDR3 sequence reads: CASRISTDTQYF. CDR3 nucleotides: TGTGCCAGCAGGATTTCCACAGATACGCAGTATTTT.

This clone has a single count. V usage is TRBV14 and J usage is TRBJ2-2, with TRBD2 matching over 9 bases. The CDR3 contains 18 residues. The germline V gene encodes CDR1 SGHDN and CDR2 FVKESK. J lost 2 bases, V lost 1 base, and 8 bases had no gene match. The DNA for the CDR3 is TGTGCCAGCAGCCAAGCCTTTCTAGCGGGGTCAAACACCGGGGAGCTGTTTTTT. Its protein product is CASSQAFLAGSNTGELFF.

V and J are TRBV5-1 and TRBJ2-7; 10 nucleotides match TRBD1. CDR3 length: 15 residues. Per the germline V gene, CDR1 is SGHRS and CDR2 is YFSETQ. Trimming removed 4 bases from V and 4 bases from J; junction bases left unmatched: 8. The CDR3, as DNA: TGCGCCAGCAGCACGACCGGGACAGGGGATTACGAGCAGTACTTC. The encoded protein is CASSTTGTGDYEQYF.

The V gene is TRBV4-1, the J gene TRBJ2-5; TRBD2 might be the D (5 bases). With 3 bases removed from V and 9 bases from J, the gap between germline ends came to 23 bases. There are 16 residues in the CDR3. Germline V gives CDR1 MGHRA, CDR2 YSYEKL. CDR3 sequence (DNA): TGCGCCAGCAGCCAGAATACCGACGGAGGTAAAGTGGCCCAGTACTTC. It codes for CASSQNTDGGKVAQYF.

This clone was seen only once. The chain carries TRBV6-1 and TRBJ2-7, with 9 bases identical to TRBD2. The germline CDR1 and CDR2 sequences are MNHNS and SASEGT. The CDR3 extends over 16 amino acids. J lost 4 bases, V lost 4 bases, and 11 bases had no gene match. CDR3 DNA: TGTGCCAGCAGTGGGGCCCTCGGTAGCGGGAGTTACGAGCAGTACTTC. This codes for CASSGALGSGSYEQYF.

The rearrangement joins TRBV10-3 to TRBJ2-1; the match to TRBD2 covers 10 bases. The germline V gene has CDR1 ENHRY and CDR2 SYGVKD. V was clipped by 10 bases and J by 9 bases; unmatched bases: 3. The CDR3 is 11 amino acids. The CDR3 loop is CATKREGEQFF. For the CDR3, the DNA is TGTGCCACTAAGCGGGAGGGTGAGCAGTTCTTC.